The source of this T cell receptor beta chain is a study of blood T cell repertoires in COVID-19. Background on the study: Some COVID-19 samples were acute and others convalescent; all came from the United States, Italy and Spain.

Across fewer than 25 US areas, participants ranged in age from about 18 to 89 years. Germline values: CDR1 SEHNR, CDR2 FQNEAQ (reference sequence). The CDR3 spans 14 residues. V was shortened by 1 base and J by 2 bases, with 6 bases between the two germline ends. The assay was immunoSEQ multiplex PCR, and TCRdb's table has in-frame clones only and misses some. Of fewer than 500,000 clones in the sample, about nine tenths were seen once. The specimen was PBMCs or T cells enriched from blood (not recorded which). The sequence derives from a woman in her late teens or twenties who had recovered from COVID-19. The V gene is TRBV7-9, the J gene TRBJ1-3; D ambiguous. CDR3 sequence reads: CASSLGGTGNTIYF. For the CDR3, the DNA is TGTGCCAGCAGCTTAGGAGGGACTGGAAACACCATATATTTT.